Below are 18 T cell receptor beta chains sequenced from a single sample in a study of blood T cells in healthy people across ages. Together with a sample-barcoded 5' primer, a J-beta primer mix was included in a second PCR lasting about 7 to 12 cycles. MiXCR, applied by TCRdb to the 5' RACE reads, yields one record per CDR3 protein. The sample has under 850,000 distinct CDR3 sequences, about 37% seen once. Sequenced: blood. All receptors derive from a man between 18 and 29 years old in good health.

The chain uses TRBV2 and TRBJ2-1; 9 bases map to TRBD1. The CDR3 is made up of 12 amino acids. From germline, CDR1 is SNHLY and CDR2 FYNNEI. The V gene end was trimmed by 7 bases and the J gene end by 10 bases; junction bases not matched to a gene: 5. CDR3 amino acids: CASTRQGVEQFF. CDR3 DNA sequence: TGTGCCAGCACCCGACAGGGGGTAGAGCAGTTCTTC.

This sequence joins TRBV20-1 and TRBJ2-3, with 14 bases lining up with TRBD2. The germline CDR1 and CDR2 sequences are DFQATT and SNEGSKA (reference sequence). The CDR3 loop spans 17 amino acids. V was clipped by 4 bases and J by 6 bases; unmatched bases: 12. The CDR3 protein is CSATLFPGLAGEDTQYF. The CDR3 bases are TGCAGTGCTACGCTATTTCCGGGACTAGCGGGGGAGGATACGCAGTATTTT.

This clonotype was seen only a few times. This rearrangement joins TRBV2 to TRBJ2-1, with TRBD2 matching over 7 bases. Per germline, CDR1 SNHLY and CDR2 FYNNEI. Unmatched junction bases numbered 2, after V lost 2 bases and J lost 4 bases. The CDR3 has 14 residues. CDR3 in DNA: TGTGCCAGCAGTGAACTAGCGGTATACAATGAGCAGTTCTTC. Translation: CASSELAVYNEQFF.

The CDR3 nucleotides are TGCGCCAGCAGCTCGACAGGGGAATTGACTGGCTACACCTTC. This sequence encodes CASSSTGELTGYTF. This sequence joins TRBV5-1 and TRBJ1-2; 8 bases are shared with TRBD1. The J segment lost 7 bases and the V segment lost 3 bases, leaving 8 bases of the junction unmatched. In germline, CDR1 is SGHRS, CDR2 YFSETQ. The CDR3 contains 14 residues.

With respect to this clonotype: This may be a read error, as it is one base from a much larger clone. This chain links TRBV12-3 or TRBV12-4 with TRBJ1-2; 8 bases are shared with TRBD1. The CDR3 has 13 amino acids. J gave up 3 bases and V 6 bases, and 3 bases lay outside the gene matches. The CDR3 sequence is CASRVTGDYGYTF. Written as DNA, the CDR3 is TGTGCCAGCAGAGTGACAGGGGACTATGGCTACACCTTC.

As regards this clonotype: A read error may produce the germline difference seen at one junction end. This sequence joins TRBV19 and TRBJ1-5; a possible D gene is TRBD1 (5 bases). The V gene's germline CDR1 is LNHDA and CDR2 SQIVND (reference sequence). The CDR3 totals 16 residues. This CDR3 reads CASSPLAGVSNQPLHF. Written as DNA, the CDR3 is TGTGCCAGTAGTCCCCTCGCGGGGGTTAGCAATCAGCCCCTGCATTTT.

This clonotype was picked up a small number of times. The rearrangement links TRBV7-3 to TRBJ2-1; possibly TRBD1 or TRBD2 for D (7 bases each). Germline assignment: CDR1 SGHTA and CDR2 FQGTGA. CDR3 size: 15 residues. Trimming removed 5 bases at V and 4 bases at J, with 15 bases between. Here the CDR3 DNA reads TGTGCCAGCAGCCCATGGGGGGGACAGTACAATGAGCAGTTCTTC. Its protein product is CASSPWGGQYNEQFF. Combining the CDR3 with reference TRBV7-3 and TRBJ2-1 gives the whole variable domain GAGVSQTPSNKVTEKGKYVELRCDPISGHTALYWYRQSLGQGPEFLIYFQGTGAADDSGLPNDRFFAVRPEGSVSTLKIQRTERGDSAVYLCASSPWGGQYNEQFFGPGTRLTVL.

This chain links TRBV2 with TRBJ1-5; TRBD1 agrees at 7 bases. The CDR3 spans 13 residues. After removal of 7 bases from V and 6 bases from J, the junction contained 6 bases not matched to a gene. Looked up from germline, CDR1 is SNHLY and CDR2 is FYNNEI. CDR3 DNA: TGTGCCAGCACCGGACAGGCGGGTCAGCCCCAGCATTTT. Translated: CASTGQAGQPQHF. The full variable domain, in which reference TRBV2 and TRBJ1-5 provide the parts outside the CDR3, is EPEVTQTPSHQVTQMGQEVILRCVPISNHLYFYWYRQILGQKVEFLVSFYNNEISEKSEIFDDQFSVERPDGSNFTLKIRSTKLEDSAMYFCASTGQAGQPQHFGDGTRLSIL.

This clonotype has more than one count but fewer than ten. The V call is TRBV6-5, the J call TRBJ1-4; a weak D match, TRBD1 (5 bases). Between the trimmed V and J ends, which lost 0 bases and 4 bases, there was a span of 15 bases. The germline V gene encodes CDR1 MNHEY and CDR2 SVGAGI. There are 17 residues in the CDR3. This CDR3 reads CASSYSSRGGDNEKLFF. The CDR3 DNA reads as TGTGCCAGCAGTTACTCGAGCCGCGGGGGGGATAATGAAAAACTGTTTTTT.

The CDR3 protein is CASSQESSGGYQETQYF. The CDR3 region has the DNA TGTGCCAGCAGCCAAGAGTCTAGCGGGGGGTACCAAGAGACCCAGTACTTC. The chain links TRBV4-2 to TRBJ2-5, with 11 nucleotides matching TRBD2. Unmatched junction bases numbered 3, after V lost 0 bases and J lost 0 bases. CDR3 length: 17 residues. Germline assignment: CDR1 LGHNA and CDR2 YNFKEQ.

The chain joins TRBV27 to TRBJ1-5; TRBD1 matches at 8 bases. The germline CDR1 and CDR2 sequences are MNHEY and SMNVEV (reference sequence). The CDR3 loop spans 16 amino acids. The junction had 6 bases not matched to a gene; V was cut back by 5 bases and J by 0 bases. The CDR3 DNA reads as TGTGCCAGCAGTCCTCGGACAGGGATTAGCAATCAGCCCCAGCATTTT. Translating it yields CASSPRTGISNQPQHF.

This clonotype came up once. The chain combines TRBV19 with TRBJ1-5; D is possibly TRBD1 (5 bases). V lost 3 bases, J lost 3 bases, and 12 bases lay in between. The germline CDR1 and CDR2 sequences are LNHDA and SQIVND (reference sequence). CDR3 length: 15 amino acids. The CDR3: CASSMGRADNQPQHF. The DNA for the CDR3 is TGTGCCAGTAGTATGGGACGGGCGGACAATCAGCCCCAGCATTTT.

This clonotype has a count of ten or more. This rearrangement joins TRBV2 to TRBJ1-2; D is perhaps TRBD1 (6 bases). The CDR3 covers 12 residues. Looked up from germline, CDR1 is SNHLY and CDR2 is FYNNEI. V shed 10 bases and J shed 4 bases, with 13 bases lying between them. DNA of the CDR3: TGTGCCACTGCGGACAGAGCCTATGGCTACACCTTC. Protein: CATADRAYGYTF.

V is TRBV6-6 and J is TRBJ1-2; D possibly corresponds to TRBD1 (5 bases). This CDR3 has 13 amino acids. Germline assignment: CDR1 MNHNY and CDR2 SVGAGI (reference sequence). The CDR3 loop reads CAESQRGDYGYTF. In DNA form, the CDR3 reads TGTGCGGAGAGTCAAAGGGGTGACTATGGCTACACCTTC.

This clonotype was seen only a few times. The chain is built from TRBV28 and TRBJ2-6; D remains unclear. This CDR3 contains 12 residues. The germline CDR1 and CDR2 sequences are MDHEN and SYDVKM. In nucleotides, the CDR3 is TGTGCTACGGGTACTGGGGCCAACGTCCTGACTTTC. Translated, it gives CATGTGANVLTF.

This clonotype was seen a few times. This rearrangement joins TRBV27 to TRBJ2-5, with TRBD2 matching 9 bases. V lost 1 base to trimming and J lost 2 bases; unmatched junction nucleotides: 5. Germline values: CDR1 MNHEY, CDR2 SMNVEV (reference sequence). The CDR3 runs to 16 residues. This chain's CDR3 is CASSLYSGGEQETQYF. CDR3 DNA sequence: TGTGCCAGCAGTTTATATAGCGGGGGAGAACAAGAGACCCAGTACTTC.

The J gene is TRBJ2-1, the V gene TRBV29-1; D not certain. Germline assignment: CDR1 SQVTM and CDR2 ANQGSEA. V was clipped by 3 bases and J by 6 bases, with 6 bases between them. CDR3 length equals 11 residues. Here the CDR3 reads CSVDQGNEQFF. Here the CDR3 DNA reads TGCAGCGTTGATCAAGGCAATGAGCAGTTCTTC.

The rearrangement joins TRBV25-1 to TRBJ2-2, with TRBD1 matching over 9 bases. The length of the CDR3 is 13 residues. The V segment lost 10 bases and the J segment 5 bases; nucleotides outside the gene matches: 5. Germline-derived CDR1 and CDR2 are MGHDK and SYGVNS. CDR3 sequence reads: CAIWDRATGELFF. The DNA for the CDR3 is TGTGCCATCTGGGACAGGGCAACCGGGGAGCTGTTTTTT. The whole variable domain, filled in from reference TRBV25-1 and TRBJ2-2, reads EADIYQTPRYLVIGTGKKITLECSQTMGHDKMYWYQQDPGMELHLIHYSYGVNSTEKGDLSSESTVSRIRTEHFPLTLESARPSHTSQYLCAIWDRATGELFFGEGSRLTVL.